This entry is about one TCR beta chain. Its target is unknown. This specimen comes from a study of regulatory and conventional T cells in RAG deficiency. Study-wide findings and caveats: RAG-deficient patients showed markedly lower Shannon entropy and higher Simpson indices than control T-cell subsets. Other subsets showed roughly 9.9-fold reductions, but Treg unique TCR beta sequences fell roughly 110-fold in these patients. Shorter CDR3s in all patient subsets; >85% Treg-Tconv overlap in Omenn.

Repertoires were generated with immunoSEQ multiplex PCR, while TCRdb's copy carries only in-frame clones and drops some. Of about 30,000 clones listed, 90% to 97% are singletons. CDR3 size: 14 residues. Trimming shortened V by 7 bases and J by 1 base, and 12 bases separated the two germline ends. Germline V gene data show CDR1 as MNHNY and CDR2 as SVGAGI (reference sequence). The sorted conventional CD4+ T cells were CD25-low and CD127-high, with genomic DNA sequenced. A further study also used this sample, focusing on regulatory T cells. This second study says: The primer mix had 52 TRBV and 13 TRBJ primers. Regulatory T cells showed the strongest V-J pair restriction and V/J gene skewing among patient repertoires.

V and J are TRBV6-6 and TRBJ2-3; D perhaps matches TRBD1 (6 bases). Specimen: CD25- CD4+ T cells sorted from blood. The sequence was obtained from a human donor in good health. The CDR3 reads CASISPGGTDTQYF. As DNA, the CDR3 is TGTGCCAGCATCTCCCCAGGGGGCACAGATACGCAGTATTTT.